This T cell receptor (beta chain) was recovered during a study of cytomegalovirus exposure and HLA in healthy donors. Study outcomes and limitations: TCR beta V- and J-gene trimming, according to a later analysis, was linked to a missense DCLRE1C variant.

About this clone itself: The antigen is unknown.

PCR employed 60 Vbeta and 13 Jbeta primers. The data were produced by immunoSEQ multiplex PCR, yet TCRdb's version contains in-frame clones alone and is incomplete. The sample shows about 140,000 clones, 75% to 80% of them seen only once. The TCR was taken from a woman aged 25-40 years in good health and CMV-seronegative. The specimen was PBMCs.

CDR3 DNA: TGTGCCAGCCGCCGACAGGCAGTACAGGCTGAAGCTTTCTTT. As protein: CASRRQAVQAEAFF. The rearrangement uses TRBV2 and TRBJ1-1; D may be TRBD1 (6 bases). Trimming took off 8 bases at V and 6 bases at J, with 19 bases between the two ends. Germline values: CDR1 SNHLY, CDR2 FYNNEI. This CDR3 is built from 14 residues.